This TCR beta chain was sequenced in a study of cytomegalovirus exposure and HLA in healthy donors. General study points: Links to common viral pathogens appeared, in a later analysis, for several of the most significant clusters.

In the case of this clone: Its target is not known.

Germline CDR1 reads SQVTM; CDR2 reads ANQGSEA. CDR3 size: 16 residues. Trimming cost V 6 bases and J 4 bases; bases outside gene matches: 10. The primer mix had 60 Vbeta and 13 Jbeta primers. This table comes from immunoSEQ multiplex PCR, and its TCRdb copy is limited to in-frame clones, with some not included. This sample's table reports approximately 20,000 clones. The receptor was isolated from a man in his sixties in good health and CMV-seropositive. V and J are TRBV29-1 and TRBJ2-5, with 14 bases aligning to TRBD2. The specimen was PBMCs. This CDR3 is CSVAGTSGRGAETQYF. CDR3 bases: TGCAGCGTAGCCGGGACTAGCGGGAGAGGGGCAGAGACCCAGTACTTC.